This T cell receptor (beta chain) was recorded in a study of metastatic and nonmetastatic thyroid tumors. Study-level background: The study looked at repertoires side by side in blood and in tumor or nodule tissue from malignant and benign thyroid patients. Study observations and caveats: Significantly greater TCR beta diversity was reportedly found in malignant thyroid tumors than in benign nodules (in blood and tumor).

As processed by the authors: Clinicopathological groups of papillary thyroid cancer showed CDR3 differences that were used to build a distant-metastasis classifier. With MiXCR, TCRdb reprocessed the PCR reads. TCRdb, not the original authors, processed these V and J calls. The table shows 6,000 to 8,000 clones, with approximately 29% occurring only once. This clone is deemed medium-sized. The antigen remains undetermined. The ends were cut back, 3 bases at V and 1 base at J, with 6 bases in the middle. This CDR3 comprises 13 residues. Germline CDR1 reads ENHRY; CDR2 reads SYGVKD. The entire patient cohort was treatment-naive prior to thyroid surgery.

The sample comprised tumor tissue. The chain joins TRBV10-3 to TRBJ2-5; no firm D call. The clonotype comes from a female donor with papillary thyroid cancer or a benign thyroid nodule (not recorded which). Some clones in this sample may be carry-over from other donors' samples. CDR3 protein: CAISDLTQETQYF. CDR3 nucleotides: TGTGCCATCAGTGATCTTACCCAAGAGACCCAGTACTTC.